This T cell receptor (beta chain) was captured in a study of T cell responses to AZD1222 COVID-19 vaccine. Recipients boosted at about 4 weeks or about 12 weeks are pooled. A note on this clone: Its target is unknown.

Assay: immunoSEQ multiplex PCR; the TCRdb copy retains only in-frame clones and omits some. Of around 64,000 clones detected, 80% to 90% appear once; the ten largest clones hold under 8%. V lost 3 bases and J lost 3; bases outside the gene matches: 16. From germline, CDR1 is LNHNV and CDR2 YYDKDF (reference sequence). CDR3 length: 19 amino acids. Overall study findings and caveats: After two AZD1222 doses, spike-specific TCR breadth and depth rose versus day 0. The study sampled repertoires only after the peak T cell response. The donors showed a predominance of white British ancestry and of females, with possible underestimation of clonal diversity.

The clonotype was recovered from an adult who received the AZD1222 COVID-19 vaccine. The rearrangement links TRBV15 to TRBJ2-3; 9 bases fit TRBD1. The input for sequencing was peripheral blood, taken 28 days after the second AZD1222 dose. CDR3 amino acids: CATSSVAFRDREETDTQYF. CDR3 nucleotide sequence: TGTGCCACCAGCAGTGTTGCCTTCCGGGACAGGGAAGAGACAGATACGCAGTATTTT.